This note documents a single T cell receptor beta chain sequence. About 0.45 to 1 ug RNA was reverse transcribed with random hexamers. Across 54 Vbeta and 13 Jbeta, TCR beta CDR3 was amplified with immunoSEQ multiplex PCR. TCRdb recomputed calls from the immunoSEQ multiplex PCR reads with MiXCR, one row per CDR3 protein. This sample has 250,000 to 300,000 distinct CDR3 sequences; about 85% occur once, and the top ten carry about 0.11%. V lost 4 bases and J lost 1; bases outside the gene matches: 7. This CDR3 region has 16 residues. Per the germline V gene, CDR1 is MGHRA and CDR2 is YSYEKL. The data derive from a study of CD8 T cells in Susac syndrome. TCR beta was sequenced from blood CD8+ and CD4+ T cells. The study used treatment-naive patients who had stable or active relapsing-remitting disease as multiple sclerosis controls. Negative isolation yielded CD4+ and CD8+ T cells, and FACS enriched TEMRA cells.

The source material was CD8+ T cells from PBMCs. The source is a human donor with multiple sclerosis. This chain joins TRBV4-1 and TRBJ2-1; 7 positions agree with TRBD2. The CDR3 DNA reads TGCGCCAGCAGCCTGCCTAGCGGTAGATCCTACAATGAGCAGTTCTTC. Translation gives CASSLPSGRSYNEQFF.